This TCR beta chain was recorded in a study of shared clonotypes between healthy human individuals. In this sample, this clone turned up once. The antigen is unknown. The CDR3 sequence is 16 residues long. Germline V gives CDR1 SEHNR, CDR2 FQNEAQ (reference sequence). The V gene end was trimmed by 3 bases and the J gene end by 6 bases; junction bases not matched to a gene: 10. Assay: immunoSEQ multiplex PCR; the TCRdb copy retains only in-frame clones and omits some. The sample contains around 1.6 million clones, about 98% of which appear only once. Into CD45RA+ naive and CD45RA-negative memory subsets, the CD4+ cells were split. Study outcomes and limitations: Generation of non-shared clonotypes was less probable than generation of clonotypes shared by all four donors.

The clonotype originates from a young man in good health. Sequencing was carried out using naive CD4+ T cells sorted from blood. Stated subset: CD45RA+ positively selected. The chain uses TRBV7-9 and TRBJ2-2; 7 bases are shared with TRBD2. The CDR3 sequence: CASSLKSWREPGELFF. The CDR3 DNA reads as TGTGCCAGCAGCTTGAAGTCATGGCGGGAGCCCGGGGAGCTGTTTTTT. The complete variable domain, with remaining parts taken from reference TRBV7-9 and TRBJ2-2, reads DTGVSQNPRHKITKRGQNVTFRCDPISEHNRLYWYRQTLGQGPEFLTYFQNEAQLEKSRLLSDRFSAERPKGSFSTLEIQRTEQGDSAMYLCASSLKSWREPGELFFGEGSRLTVL.